The entry below describes one T cell receptor beta chain. The sample comes from a study of blood T cell repertoires in COVID-19. On the study more broadly: Both acute and convalescent COVID-19 samples were obtained from the United States, Italy and Spain. PBMCs, B-cell-depleted T cells, or T cells were the source of the cDNA or gDNA that made up the material.

From germline, CDR1 is SEHNR and CDR2 FQNEAQ (reference sequence). The CDR3 spans 13 residues. The V and J ends lost 5 bases and 8 bases, in that order; junction bases with no gene match: 8. The authors' processing: How many nucleated cells were present was estimated from reference gene primer amplification. The protocol was immunoSEQ multiplex PCR, while the TCRdb copy is restricted to in-frame clones and leaves out a portion. V and J calls and clone size are as listed in that table; D and trimming were resolved from the DNA. The table shows over 95,000 clones, with roughly 90% occurring only once. This clonotype was obtained from a woman aged 70-85 years who had recovered from COVID-19. Input material: peripheral blood. The chain carries TRBV7-9 and TRBJ1-2; 7 bases are a match to TRBD1. Written as DNA, the CDR3 is TGTGCCAGCAGCCTCAGACAGGGTGGGGGCTACACCTTC. Translation: CASSLRQGGGYTF.